The TCR beta chain under discussion was sequenced for a study of CD8+ T cells in alopecia areata. Looking at the study overall: Donors of skin were C3H/HeJ mice aged about 6-12 months with spontaneous alopecia, and recipients were approximately 7-11-week-old female C3H/HeJ mice.

Extracted from the samples, RNA was reverse transcribed into cDNA to serve as the sequencing template. The assay was immunoSEQ multiplex PCR, and TCRdb's table has in-frame clones only and misses some. This record lists 250,000 or so clones, none seen once only, and the top ten clones contain less than 1.5%. CDR1 and CDR2 from the germline V gene are LGHNA and YNLKQL (reference sequence). The CDR3 sequence is 14 residues long. V dropped 1 base and J dropped 3 bases, with 7 bases sitting between them. The pooled cutaneous lymph node cells were sorted using several markers (CD4, CD8alpha, NKG2D, NKG2ACE and others). Overall study findings and caveats: Relative to normal scalp, lesional scalp, especially alopecia totalis/universalis, showed higher clonality. Whereas mice showed it more clearly, TCR sharing across patients was murkier, possibly because of HLA.

There are a few counts of this clone. Its target is not known. Genes here carry mouse names. The read is 4 residues too short to cover the CDR3 end, so that end is filled in from the germline J gene. This receptor was obtained from a C3H/HeJ mouse with alopecia areata. Mouse MHC haplotype: H2-k. Sequencing was carried out using CD4+ T cells sorted from a lymph node. This rearrangement joins TRBV5 to TRBJ2-1; tentatively, D is TRBD1 (5 bases). This chain's CDR3 is CASSQGTIYAEQFF. CDR3 DNA, as far as it was read: TGTGCCAGCAGCCAAGGGACAATCTATGCT.